These 9 T cell receptor beta chains were all obtained from the same sample, sequenced in a study of blood T cell repertoires in COVID-19. TCRdb's table, derived via immunoSEQ multiplex PCR, lists solely in-frame clones and lacks some. The table lists approximately 400,000 clones, about 90% of them singletons, with 1.3% in the top ten. The specimen sequenced was PBMCs or T cells enriched from blood (not recorded which). The receptors were gathered from a man younger than 40 who had recovered from COVID-19.

J is TRBJ1-1 and V is TRBV11-2; 10 bases map to TRBD1. There are 18 residues in the CDR3. Germline lookup yields CDR1 SGHAT and CDR2 FQNNGV. With 1 base clipped from V and 4 bases from J, the junction kept 12 bases outside the gene matches. The CDR3 coding sequence is TGTGCCAGCAGCTTAGGGACAGGGGGAGGAGGGTATAGCACTGAAGCTTTCTTT. This gives the protein CASSLGTGGGGYSTEAFF.

V is TRBV27 and J is TRBJ2-3, with D possibly matching TRBD2 (6 bases). Germline V gene sequence: CDR1 MNHEY, CDR2 SMNVEV (reference sequence). The CDR3 totals 18 residues. The V and J ends lost 5 bases and 2 bases respectively, with 23 bases between them. Written as DNA, the CDR3 is TGTGCCAGCAGTCCGAAGGCGAGGTCCCCGGGGGACACAGATACGCAGTATTTT. Protein product: CASSPKARSPGDTDTQYF.

This chain links TRBV7-9 with TRBJ1-2, with 9 positions matching TRBD1. CDR1 and CDR2 from the germline V gene are SEHNR and FQNEAQ (reference sequence). The ends lost 3 bases at V and 0 bases at J; junction bases unmatched: 5. The CDR3 extends over 16 amino acids. The CDR3 here is CASSLDRGSPNYGYTF. The DNA for the CDR3 is TGTGCCAGCAGCTTGGACAGGGGCAGCCCTAACTATGGCTACACCTTC.

With regard to this clone: Relative to the germline gene, one junction end is altered; a read error may explain this. V usage is TRBV6-5 and J usage is TRBJ1-2, with a possible D match to TRBD1 (5 bases). The CDR3 is made up of 13 amino acids. Per the germline V gene, CDR1 is MNHEY and CDR2 is SVGAGI. The CDR3 loop is CAGRVGGNYGYTF. The CDR3 nucleotides read TGTGCCGGCAGGGTTGGAGGTAACTATGGCTACACCTTC.

This chain joins TRBV4-2 and TRBJ1-4; 9 positions match TRBD1. The germline V gene has CDR1 LGHNA and CDR2 YNFKEQ. The CDR3 is 15 residues long. Losses at the gene ends were 4 bases for V and 7 bases for J; bases not matched to a gene: 7. CDR3 nucleotide sequence: TGTGCCAGCAGCCCTTATCACAGGGGGCTTGAAAAACTGTTTTTT. As protein: CASSPYHRGLEKLFF.

V gene TRBV11-2 combines with J gene TRBJ1-2, with D unclear. This CDR3 has 13 amino acids. Trimming removed 3 bases at V and 11 bases at J, with 16 bases between. Germline CDR1 is SGHAT and CDR2 is FQNNGV. The CDR3 DNA is TGTGCCAGCAGCTTTCGACGGGAACGTTCGTACACCTTC. Its translation is CASSFRRERSYTF. Supplemented by reference TRBV11-2 and TRBJ1-2, the full variable domain reads EAGVAQSPRYKIIEKRQSVAFWCNPISGHATLYWYQQILGQGPKLLIQFQNNGVVDDSQLPKDRFSAERLKGVDSTLKIQPAKLEDSAVYLCASSFRRERSYTFGSGTRLTVV.

This rearrangement joins TRBV4-1 to TRBJ1-4; D possibly corresponds to TRBD1 (5 bases). This CDR3 has 13 amino acids. V lost 1 base and J lost 7, with 7 bases in between. The germline CDR1 and CDR2 sequences are MGHRA and YSYEKL. In DNA, the CDR3 is TGCGCCAGCAGCCAAGCCGGGGGTGAAAAACTGTTTTTT. Translation gives CASSQAGGEKLFF.

The chain joins TRBV21-1 to TRBJ2-5; the table's D call of TRBD1 was not tested on the DNA. TRBV21-1 is flagged as a pseudogene. The CDR3 covers 15 residues. CDR3 sequence reads: CASSKDGTGRETQYF. CDR3 sequence (DNA): TGTGCCAGCAGCAAAGATGGGACAGGGAGAGAGACCCAGTACTTC.

The chain joins TRBV5-5 to TRBJ1-2; 8 bases are shared with TRBD1. After removal of 5 bases from V and 8 bases from J, the junction contained 14 bases not matched to a gene. The V gene's germline CDR1 is SGHKS and CDR2 YYEKEE (reference sequence). The CDR3 has 15 residues. CDR3 nucleotide sequence: TGTGCCAGCAGGCAGCCAGGGGGCGCGGGTAAAGGCTACACCTTC. Protein: CASRQPGGAGKGYTF. The full variable domain, in which reference TRBV5-5 and TRBJ1-2 provide the parts outside the CDR3, is DAGVTQSPTHLIKTRGQQVTLRCSPISGHKSVSWYQQVLGQGPQFIFQYYEKEERGRGNFPDRFSARQFPNYSSELNVNALLLGDSALYLCASRQPGGAGKGYTFGSGTRLTVV.